The 17 T cell receptor beta chains presented below share a single source sample, sequenced in a study of radiation and T cells in renal cell carcinoma. Time point described: blood 4 weeks post-SBRT, at nephrectomy. Specified treatment: 15 Gy SBRT to primary tumor, nephrectomy 4 weeks later. Profiled with immunoSEQ multiplex PCR; TCRdb holds only in-frame clones, not every one. The sample carries about 78,000 clones, 80% to 90% recorded once. The sequences come from blood, collected from a patient whose treatment included radiotherapy and nephrectomy. All receptors come from a woman in her seventies with renal cell carcinoma.

This clone showed up just once. The genes are TRBV11-2 and TRBJ1-1; D ambiguous. Germline V gives CDR1 SGHAT, CDR2 FQNNGV. This CDR3 is 12 amino acids long. V was pared by 4 bases and J by 5 bases, with 8 bases between. CDR3 sequence reads: CASSSSRTEAFF. In DNA, the CDR3 is TGTGCCAGCAGCTCCTCACGGACTGAAGCTTTCTTT. Drawing the rest from reference TRBV11-2 and TRBJ1-1, the complete variable domain is EAGVAQSPRYKIIEKRQSVAFWCNPISGHATLYWYQQILGQGPKLLIQFQNNGVVDDSQLPKDRFSAERLKGVDSTLKIQPAKLEDSAVYLCASSSSRTEAFFGQGTRLTVV.

CDR3 region: CASSSRDQPQHF. In nucleotides, the CDR3 is TGTGCCAGCAGCTCCCGGGATCAGCCCCAGCATTTT. The chain joins TRBV7-8 to TRBJ1-5; D is unresolved. CDR1 SGHVS and CDR2 FQNEAQ come from the germline V gene. The CDR3 contains 12 residues. Trimming shortened V by 4 bases and J by 5 bases, and 6 bases separated the two germline ends.

The V gene is TRBV13, the J gene TRBJ2-7, with D maybe TRBD1 (5 bases). Trimming shortened V by 5 bases and J by 2 bases, and 13 bases separated the two germline ends. The CDR3 has 14 residues. Germline V gives CDR1 PRHDT, CDR2 FYEKMQ (reference sequence). CDR3 DNA: TGTGCCAGCAGCCTCAGGGTCGGGCCCTACGAGCAGTACTTC. Its translation is CASSLRVGPYEQYF.

The rearrangement uses TRBV2 and TRBJ2-2, with 7 bases aligning to TRBD1. Germline lookup yields CDR1 SNHLY and CDR2 FYNNEI. This CDR3 contains 16 residues. V dropped 4 bases and J dropped 4; count of bases not matched to a gene: 9. The CDR3 loop reads CASSVGRGRVTGELFF. The CDR3 bases are TGTGCCAGCAGTGTAGGAAGGGGGCGGGTCACCGGGGAGCTGTTTTTT.

DNA of the CDR3: TGCAGCGTGACACAGGGTTCTAACTATGGCTACACCTTC. Amino acid sequence: CSVTQGSNYGYTF. The V gene is TRBV29-1, the J gene TRBJ1-2, with D perhaps matching TRBD1 (6 bases). V gave up 6 bases and J gave up 0 bases, with 11 bases separating them. CDR3 size: 13 residues. The V gene's germline CDR1 is SQVTM and CDR2 ANQGSEA.

The V and J genes are TRBV4-1 and TRBJ2-3; the D is unclear. Germline V gives CDR1 MGHRA, CDR2 YSYEKL. The V end was cut by 4 bases, the J end by 5 bases, with 10 bases between. The CDR3 has 13 residues. CDR3 coding DNA: TGCGCCAGCAGCCTAAAAGATGAAGATACGCAGTATTTT. It translates to CASSLKDEDTQYF.

The genes are TRBV5-1 and TRBJ2-7, with TRBD1 matching over 9 bases. This CDR3 is 15 amino acids long. Trimming at V came to 2 bases and at J to 0 bases, leaving 3 bases not matched to a gene. From germline, CDR1 is SGHRS and CDR2 YFSETQ. The CDR3 nucleotides are TGCGCCAGCAGCTTTTCGGGACAGGGCTCCTACGAGCAGTACTTC. Protein: CASSFSGQGSYEQYF.

V gene TRBV4-2 combines with J gene TRBJ2-2; D may match TRBD1 or TRBD2 (6 bases each). Looked up from germline, CDR1 is LGHNA and CDR2 is YNFKEQ. The CDR3 contains 14 residues. V lost 4 bases and J 4 bases, leaving 10 bases between the germline ends. The CDR3 DNA is TGTGCCAGCAGCCCGGGGGCCCCCACCGGGGAGCTGTTTTTT. Protein product: CASSPGAPTGELFF.

The J gene is TRBJ2-6, the V gene TRBV5-4; the D is unclear. Germline CDR1 is SGHNT and CDR2 is YYREEE (reference sequence). The V gene lost 1 base and the J gene lost 0 bases, with 11 bases spanning the gap. This CDR3 comprises 17 residues. The CDR3 protein is CASSLNRLSSGANVLTF. In nucleotides, the CDR3 is TGTGCCAGCAGCTTGAACAGATTAAGCTCTGGGGCCAACGTCCTGACTTTC. Full variable domain (missing parts from reference TRBV5-4 and TRBJ2-6): ETGVTQSPTHLIKTRGQQVTLRCSSQSGHNTVSWYQQALGQGPQFIFQYYREEENGRGNFPPRFSGLQFPNYSSELNVNALELDDSALYLCASSLNRLSSGANVLTFGAGSRLTVL.

J is TRBJ2-3 and V is TRBV6-6; TRBD2 matches 12 bases. With 4 bases clipped from V and 2 bases from J, the junction kept 4 bases outside the gene matches. This CDR3 comprises 16 residues. Germline V gene sequence: CDR1 MNHNY, CDR2 SVGAGI (reference sequence). CDR3 residues: CASSSRLAGATDTQYF. For the CDR3, the DNA is TGTGCCAGCAGTTCCAGACTAGCGGGGGCCACAGATACGCAGTATTTT.

V gene TRBV4-2 combines with J gene TRBJ1-2; possible D gene TRBD1, 5 bases. The CDR3 is 15 residues long. V gave up 1 base and J gave up 0 bases, with 9 bases separating them. The germline V gene has CDR1 LGHNA and CDR2 YNFKEQ. This CDR3 is CASSQVQATNYGYTF. The DNA for the CDR3 is TGTGCCAGCAGCCAAGTACAGGCAACTAACTATGGCTACACCTTC.

This sequence joins TRBV18 and TRBJ2-7, with 11 bases matching TRBD1. J lost 3 bases, V lost 2 bases, and 3 bases had no gene match. The CDR3 is made up of 15 amino acids. The V gene's germline CDR1 is KGHSH and CDR2 LQKENI. The CDR3 reads CASSPGTGGSYEQYF. The CDR3 coding sequence is TGTGCCAGCTCACCAGGGACAGGGGGAAGCTACGAGCAGTACTTC.

V usage is TRBV4-2 and J usage is TRBJ1-4; TRBD1 is a possible D gene (5 bases). V was cut by 0 bases and J by 5 bases, with 13 bases left in between. The V gene's germline CDR1 is LGHNA and CDR2 YNFKEQ. This CDR3 contains 16 residues. This CDR3 reads CASSQDPGRANEKLFF. The CDR3 DNA reads TGTGCCAGCAGCCAAGATCCTGGCAGGGCAAATGAAAAACTGTTTTTT.

Only a few counts were recorded for this clone. The rearrangement uses TRBV28 and TRBJ1-1; D gene unclear. The CDR3 spans 13 residues. Trimming left V 7 bases short and J 4 bases short, with 13 bases between. Germline V gene data show CDR1 as MDHEN and CDR2 as SYDVKM. The CDR3 reads CASTWNVVTEAFF. The CDR3 nucleotides read TGTGCCAGCACCTGGAACGTGGTCACTGAAGCTTTCTTT.

The chain couples TRBV15 to TRBJ1-3; D ambiguous. Germline loops: CDR1 LNHNV, CDR2 YYDKDF (reference sequence). Trimming took off 0 bases at V and 1 base at J, with 16 bases between the two ends. CDR3 length: 18 amino acids. DNA of the CDR3: TGTGCCACCAGCAGAGATCCCCGAGGTCGCCTATCTGGAAACACCATATATTTT. Amino acids: CATSRDPRGRLSGNTIYF.

The gene calls are TRBV7-2 and TRBJ2-7, with 9 bases lining up with TRBD2. The germline V gene encodes CDR1 SGHTA and CDR2 FQGNSA. V gave up 3 bases and J gave up 2 bases; unmatched junction bases: 11. CDR3 length equals 17 residues. CDR3 bases: TGTGCCAGCAGCTTCTACGTAGCGGGGGAAATTCCCTACGAGCAGTACTTC. Its protein product is CASSFYVAGEIPYEQYF.

The chain has TRBV4-2 and TRBJ1-1, with D maybe TRBD1 (5 bases). Germline loops: CDR1 LGHNA, CDR2 YNFKEQ. CDR3 length equals 17 residues. The V and J ends lost 1 base and 3 bases respectively, with 18 bases between them. The CDR3 here is CASSQGLQGRWDTEAFF. CDR3 nucleotides: TGTGCCAGCAGCCAAGGGCTTCAGGGAAGGTGGGACACTGAAGCTTTCTTT.